This TCR beta chain was documented in a study of shared clonotypes between healthy human individuals. V shed 1 base, J shed 6 bases, and the junction held 10 bases outside the gene matches. This CDR3 is built from 17 residues. CDR1 is SGHDT and CDR2 is YYEEEE in the germline V gene. Data came from immunoSEQ multiplex PCR; TCRdb stores just in-frame clones and leaves some out. The table includes over a million clones, around 97% detected once. Input material: naive CD4+ T cells sorted from blood. Subset: CD45RA+ positively selected. The TCR originated in a man aged 30 to 45 in good health. This chain uses TRBV5-6 with TRBJ2-1, with 10 bases that match TRBD2. CDR3 region: CASSLPSASGSGNEQFF. The CDR3 nucleotides are TGTGCCAGCAGCTTGCCGTCGGCTAGCGGGAGTGGCAATGAGCAGTTCTTC.